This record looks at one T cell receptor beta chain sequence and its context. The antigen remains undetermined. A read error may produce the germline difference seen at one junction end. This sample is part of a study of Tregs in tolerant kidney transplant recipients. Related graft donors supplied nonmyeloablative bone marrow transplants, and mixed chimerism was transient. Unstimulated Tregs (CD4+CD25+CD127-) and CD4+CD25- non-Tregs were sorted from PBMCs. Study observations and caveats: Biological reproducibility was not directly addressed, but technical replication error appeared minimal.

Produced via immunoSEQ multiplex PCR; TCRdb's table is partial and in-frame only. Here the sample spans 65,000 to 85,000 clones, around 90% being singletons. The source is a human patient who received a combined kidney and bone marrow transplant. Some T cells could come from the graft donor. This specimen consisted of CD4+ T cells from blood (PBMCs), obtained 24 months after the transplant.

For the CDR3, the DNA is TGTGCCAGCTCACTTTTTCAAGCAACCGACAGGGGCCCCAGTGTGGCCTTC. It yields the protein CASSLFQATDRGPSVAF. The chain is built from TRBV18 and TRBJ1-2, with TRBD1 matching over 8 bases. The CDR3 has 17 amino acids. The V gene's germline CDR1 is KGHSH and CDR2 LQKENI.